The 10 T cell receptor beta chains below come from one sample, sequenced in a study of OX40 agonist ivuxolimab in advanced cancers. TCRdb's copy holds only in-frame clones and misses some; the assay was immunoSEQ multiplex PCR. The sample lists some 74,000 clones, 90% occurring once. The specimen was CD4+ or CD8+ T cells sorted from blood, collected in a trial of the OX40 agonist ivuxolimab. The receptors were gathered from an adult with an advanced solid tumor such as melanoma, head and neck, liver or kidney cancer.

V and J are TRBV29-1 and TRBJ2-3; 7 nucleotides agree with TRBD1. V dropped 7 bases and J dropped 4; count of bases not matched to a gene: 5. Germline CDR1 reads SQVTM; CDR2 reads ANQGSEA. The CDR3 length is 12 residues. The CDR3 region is CSAKTGADTQYF. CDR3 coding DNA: TGCAGCGCGAAAACAGGGGCAGATACGCAGTATTTT.

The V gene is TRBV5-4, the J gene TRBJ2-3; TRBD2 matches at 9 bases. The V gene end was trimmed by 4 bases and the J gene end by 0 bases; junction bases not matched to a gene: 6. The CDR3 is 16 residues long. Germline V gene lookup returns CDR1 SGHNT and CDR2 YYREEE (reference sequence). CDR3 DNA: TGTGCCAGCAGCCCTCGACTAGCGGAGAGCACAGATACGCAGTATTTT. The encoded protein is CASSPRLAESTDTQYF. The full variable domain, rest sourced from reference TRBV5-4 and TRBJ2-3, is ETGVTQSPTHLIKTRGQQVTLRCSSQSGHNTVSWYQQALGQGPQFIFQYYREEENGRGNFPPRFSGLQFPNYSSELNVNALELDDSALYLCASSPRLAESTDTQYFGPGTRLTVL.

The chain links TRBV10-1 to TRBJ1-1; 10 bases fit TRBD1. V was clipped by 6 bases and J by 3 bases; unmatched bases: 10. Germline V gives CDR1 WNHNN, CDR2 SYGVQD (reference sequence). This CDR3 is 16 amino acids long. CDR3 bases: TGCGCCAGCAGCTACCTTCGGGACAGGGGCTACACTGAAGCTTTCTTT. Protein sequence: CASSYLRDRGYTEAFF.

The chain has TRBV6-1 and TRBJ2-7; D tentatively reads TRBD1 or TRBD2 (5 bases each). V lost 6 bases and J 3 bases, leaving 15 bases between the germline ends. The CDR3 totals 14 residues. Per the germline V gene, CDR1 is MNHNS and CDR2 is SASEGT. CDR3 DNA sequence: TGTGCCAGCAGGGGAGACAGTTCCCACTACGAGCAGTACTTC. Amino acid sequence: CASRGDSSHYEQYF.

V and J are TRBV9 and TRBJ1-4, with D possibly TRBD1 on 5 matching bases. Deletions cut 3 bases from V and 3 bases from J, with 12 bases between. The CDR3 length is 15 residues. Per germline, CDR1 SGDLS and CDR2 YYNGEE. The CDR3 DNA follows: TGTGCCAGCAGCGGGGTAGCGGGACCTAATGAAAAACTGTTTTTT. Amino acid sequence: CASSGVAGPNEKLFF.

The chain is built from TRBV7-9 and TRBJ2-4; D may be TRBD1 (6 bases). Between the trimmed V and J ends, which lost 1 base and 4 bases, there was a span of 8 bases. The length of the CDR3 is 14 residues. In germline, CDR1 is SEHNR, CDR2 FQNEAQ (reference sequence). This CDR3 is CASSLVQGKNIQYF. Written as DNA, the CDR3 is TGTGCCAGCAGCTTAGTTCAGGGGAAAAACATTCAGTACTTC.

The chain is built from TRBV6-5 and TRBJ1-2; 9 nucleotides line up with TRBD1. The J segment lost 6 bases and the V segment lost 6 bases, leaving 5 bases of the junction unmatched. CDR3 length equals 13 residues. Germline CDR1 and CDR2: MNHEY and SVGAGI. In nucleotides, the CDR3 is TGTGCCAGCAGACAACAGGGGGCTAATGGCTACACCTTC. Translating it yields CASRQQGANGYTF.

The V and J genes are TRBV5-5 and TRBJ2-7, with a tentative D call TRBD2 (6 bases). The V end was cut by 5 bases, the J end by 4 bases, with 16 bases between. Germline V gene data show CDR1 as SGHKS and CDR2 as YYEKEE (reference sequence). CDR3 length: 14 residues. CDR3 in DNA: TGTGCCAGCAGTGATACCGGGACTGGATACGAGCAGTACGTC. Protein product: CASSDTGTGYEQYV.

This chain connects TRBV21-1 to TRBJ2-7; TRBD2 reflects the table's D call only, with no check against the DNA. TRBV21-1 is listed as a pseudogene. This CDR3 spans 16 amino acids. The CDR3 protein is CASSPHGEASSYEQYV. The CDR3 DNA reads TGTGCCAGCAGCCCCCATGGGGAGGCCAGCTCCTACGAGCAGTACGTC.

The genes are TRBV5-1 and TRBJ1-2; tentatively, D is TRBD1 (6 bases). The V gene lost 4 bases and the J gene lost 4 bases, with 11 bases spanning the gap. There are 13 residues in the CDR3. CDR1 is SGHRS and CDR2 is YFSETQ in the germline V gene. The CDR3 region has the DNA TGCGCCAGCAGCCGGACAGCTACCTATGGCTACACCTTC. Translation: CASSRTATYGYTF.